The sample holds one count of the clone carrying this T cell receptor (beta chain). What it recognizes is unknown. PCR amplification relied on 60 Vbeta primers (plus 13 Jbeta primers). In the study's own analysis: Unique TCR beta chains numbered approximately 80 million in a later analysis, with roughly 10 million shared. Data came from immunoSEQ multiplex PCR; TCRdb stores just in-frame clones and leaves some out. For V, J and clone size, that table is used; D and trimming come from the DNA. The sample records fewer than 70,000 clones, roughly 70% being singletons. The entry originates in a study of cytomegalovirus exposure and HLA in healthy donors. Findings and limits, study-wide: The study dropped some indistinguishable V segments, TRBV6-2 and TRBV6-3 among them. About 87% or about 30% of the time was how often most TCR beta V segments were productive, according to an earlier analysis. The listing of roughly 160 TCR beta chains classed them as cytomegalovirus-associated.

J was trimmed by 2 bases and V by 5 bases; bases with no gene match: 8. CDR1 and CDR2 from the germline V gene are LNHDA and SQIVND (reference sequence). This CDR3 contains 16 residues. The rearrangement joins TRBV19 to TRBJ2-2; 7 bases are shared with TRBD1. The receptor comes from a young woman in good health and CMV-seronegative. The sequenced sample was PBMCs. The DNA of the CDR3 is TGTGCCAGTAGTCCCCGACCAGGGGGTAACACCGGGGAGCTGTTTTTT. This gives the protein CASSPRPGGNTGELFF.